Below are 29 T cell receptor beta chains sequenced from a single sample in a study of T cells in Graves' hyperthyroidism and ophthalmopathy. Amplification of TCR beta CDR3 regions was performed using RNA transcripts as template. RT-PCR in the first round (using the HTBI primer set) targeted the TCR CDR3. In TCRdb, the multiplex PCR reads were re-called with MiXCR into one record per CDR3 protein. The sample includes 350,000 to 500,000 distinct CDR3 sequences, approximately 13% of them seen just once. The sample was blood. These receptor sequences come from a woman between 18 and 29 years old with Graves' hyperthyroidism.

The rearrangement joins TRBV9 to TRBJ2-1; 16 nucleotides line up with TRBD2. The end of the DNA is better explained by TRBJ2-7, so the J call may be wrong. CDR3 size: 18 residues. The germline V gene encodes CDR1 SGDLS and CDR2 YYNGEE. The CDR3 nucleotides are TGTGCCAGCAGCGTAGGGGGACTAGCGGGAGGGAACTACAATGAGCAGTACTTC. This encodes CASSVGGLAGGNYNEQYF.

This clonotype was seen at least ten times. DNA for the CDR3: TGCAGTGCTAGAGACAAAGTTGTTGAGCAGTTCTTC. As protein: CSARDKVVEQFF. The chain uses TRBV20-1 and TRBJ2-1; D ambiguous. Trimming took 0 bases from V and 9 from J, leaving 9 bases between them. The germline V gene encodes CDR1 DFQATT and CDR2 SNEGSKA (reference sequence). This CDR3 has 12 residues.

This clonotype turned up a few times. This chain uses TRBV19 with TRBJ2-2, with TRBD2 matching 14 bases. The V gene's germline CDR1 is LNHDA and CDR2 SQIVND (reference sequence). The CDR3 extends over 18 amino acids. V was clipped by 6 bases and J by 3 bases; unmatched bases: 9. The CDR3 region has the DNA TGTGCCAGTAGCGGCGGGACTAGCGGGAGATGGTACACCGGGGAGCTGTTTTTT. This gives the protein CASSGGTSGRWYTGELFF.

This clonotype was detected ten times or more. The rearrangement uses TRBV7-2 and TRBJ2-7, with a tentative D call TRBD2 (6 bases). The V end lost 4 bases, the J end lost 3 bases, and 16 bases lay between the germline ends. Germline CDR1 is SGHTA and CDR2 is FQGNSA. The CDR3 runs 15 residues. In nucleotides, the CDR3 is TGTGCCAGCAGCTCGATTCCGGGACTTGGCTACGAGCAGTACTTC. It is translated as CASSSIPGLGYEQYF. Filled out from reference TRBV7-2 and TRBJ2-7, the complete variable domain reads GAGVSQSPSNKVTEKGKDVELRCDPISGHTALYWYRQSLGQGLEFLIYFQGNSAPDKSGLPSDRFSAERTGGSVSTLTIQRTQQEDSAVYLCASSSIPGLGYEQYFGPGTRLTVT.

This clonotype was observed a few times. A much larger clone sits a single nucleotide away, making a read error possible. The rearrangement uses TRBV10-3 and TRBJ2-3; 7 bases match TRBD2. The CDR3 covers 15 residues. CDR1 and CDR2 from the germline V gene are ENHRY and SYGVKD. In DNA, the CDR3 is TGTGGCATCAGTGGGGCTAGCGGTAGACCAGATACGCAGTATTTT. Amino acids: CGISGASGRPDTQYF.

In its sample, this clonotype was seen many times. The chain recombines TRBV5-6 with TRBJ1-1; D not resolved. Trimming removed 4 bases from V and 6 bases from J, with 13 bases in between. The CDR3 has 13 residues. Per the germline V gene, CDR1 is SGHDT and CDR2 is YYEEEE. The CDR3 loop reads CASSKHGGAEAFF. DNA of the CDR3: TGTGCCAGCAGCAAACACGGTGGAGCTGAAGCTTTCTTT.

On this clonotype: A junction boundary mismatches the germline segment, possibly from a read error. The chain employs TRBV14 and TRBJ2-1, with D tentatively TRBD1 (5 bases). This CDR3 has 17 amino acids. Per germline, CDR1 SGHDN and CDR2 FVKESK. The CDR3 sequence: CASSQGAGRAPYNKQFF. DNA of the CDR3: TGTGCCAGCAGCCAAGGAGCCGGCAGGGCCCCCTACAATAAGCAGTTCTTC.

The gene calls are TRBV27 and TRBJ1-1, with D possibly matching TRBD1 (5 bases). Germline V gene sequence: CDR1 MNHEY, CDR2 SMNVEV (reference sequence). The CDR3 sequence is 15 residues long. Trimming shortened V by 5 bases and J by 0 bases, and 13 bases separated the two germline ends. CDR3 region: CASSQRLGLNTEAFF. Here the CDR3 DNA reads TGTGCCAGCAGTCAGCGGCTGGGGCTGAACACTGAAGCTTTCTTT.

This clonotype was seen many times. The chain recombines TRBV30 with TRBJ2-5; D gene unclear. Trimming took 2 bases from V and 2 from J, leaving 18 bases between them. The germline gives CDR1 GTSNPN, CDR2 SVGIG (reference sequence). The CDR3 is 16 amino acids. CDR3 nucleotide sequence: TGTGCCTGGAGTACCCGGACGCACCGCCAACAAGAGACCCAGTACTTC. Translated, it gives CAWSTRTHRQQETQYF.

A remark on this clonotype: This could be a read error, since a much larger clone is one nucleotide away. This chain connects TRBV27 to TRBJ2-5; 7 nucleotides align to TRBD2. The germline V gene encodes CDR1 MNHEY and CDR2 SMNVEV (reference sequence). This CDR3 is built from 16 residues. CDR3 residues: CASGLSGGSRQETQYF. As DNA, the CDR3 is TGTGCCAGCGGTTTATCGGGCGGGAGTCGACAAGAGACCCAGTACTTC.

Details on this clonotype: The junction and the germline gene differ at one end; a read error may be behind it. The DNA of the CDR3 is TGTGCCAGCTCACCCACGTCCGATTCCTTTAATTCACCCCTCCACTTT. Its protein product is CASSPTSDSFNSPLHF. This chain joins TRBV18 and TRBJ1-6; D is unresolved. Germline CDR1 KGHSH, CDR2 LQKENI. The CDR3 loop spans 16 amino acids. Drawing the rest from reference TRBV18 and TRBJ1-6, the complete variable domain is NAGVMQNPRHLVRRRGQEARLRCSPMKGHSHVYWYRQLPEEGLKFMVYLQKENIIDESGMPKERFSAEFPKEGPSILRIQQVVRGDSAAYFCASSPTSDSFNSPLHFGNGTRLTVT.

This sequence joins TRBV6-1 and TRBJ2-1; no firm D call. Trimming removed 4 bases from V and 7 bases from J, with 8 bases in between. Germline CDR1 reads MNHNS; CDR2 reads SASEGT. The CDR3 totals 12 residues. The CDR3 loop is CASSGPENEQFF. DNA for the CDR3: TGTGCCAGCAGTGGACCAGAAAATGAGCAGTTCTTC.

For this clonotype: One end of the junction does not line up with germline, which may come from a read error. The chain uses TRBV6-2 or TRBV6-3 and TRBJ2-1, with 8 bases lining up with TRBD2. From germline, CDR1 is MNHEY and CDR2 SVGEGT. This CDR3 contains 14 residues. The CDR3 here is CAGSYGSGSNEQFF. The CDR3 coding sequence is TGTGCCGGCAGTTATGGCAGCGGGAGTAATGAGCAGTTCTTC.

The V call is TRBV20-1, the J call TRBJ2-5; D is undetermined. V was shortened by 7 bases and J by 5 bases, with 11 bases between the two germline ends. Germline V gene lookup returns CDR1 DFQATT and CDR2 SNEGSKA (reference sequence). The CDR3 is made up of 11 amino acids. The CDR3 DNA reads as TGCAGTGTCAAGAATAGGGAGACCCAGTACTTC. Translated, it gives CSVKNRETQYF.

This clonotype was observed many times. The chain joins TRBV7-9 to TRBJ2-7, with 8 nucleotides matching TRBD1. Germline CDR1 SEHNR, CDR2 FQNEAQ (reference sequence). The CDR3 has 13 amino acids. Germline trimming cut 5 bases from V and 5 bases from J; bases unmatched to any gene: 5. CDR3 amino acids: CASSLRTGNEQYF. The CDR3 nucleotides are TGTGCCAGCAGCCTACGGACAGGGAACGAGCAGTACTTC.

The chain recombines TRBV14 with TRBJ2-1; 10 bases align to TRBD2. The germline CDR1 and CDR2 sequences are SGHDN and FVKESK. V was pared by 4 bases and J by 8 bases, with 8 bases of the junction left unmatched. The CDR3 loop spans 15 amino acids. The DNA for the CDR3 is TGTGCCAGCAGCCCCCGGGGGACTAGCGTAGATGAGCAGTTCTTC. Its protein product is CASSPRGTSVDEQFF.

There are many counts of this clonotype. This sequence joins TRBV27 and TRBJ1-1; possible D gene TRBD1, 5 bases. Germline V CDR1 and CDR2: MNHEY, SMNVEV (reference sequence). The CDR3 is 15 residues long. Trimming removed 6 bases at V and 0 bases at J, with 14 bases between. The CDR3 region is CASSPSGLMNTEAFF. For the CDR3, the DNA is TGTGCCAGCAGCCCTTCGGGACTGATGAACACTGAAGCTTTCTTT.

This clonotype was counted a few times. CDR3 loop: CASSSDSSISGANVLTF. The CDR3 bases are TGTGCCAGCAGCTCGGACAGTTCCATCTCTGGGGCCAACGTCCTGACTTTC. V and J are TRBV7-2 and TRBJ2-6, with D possibly matching TRBD1 (6 bases). This CDR3 is 17 amino acids long. CDR1 and CDR2 (germline): SGHTA, FQGNSA. Deletions cut 4 bases from V and 0 bases from J, with 13 bases between.

Concerning this clonotype itself: A much more abundant neighbour one base away suggests this may be a read error. V and J are TRBV5-1 and TRBJ2-5, with 10 nucleotides matching TRBD2. The germline V gene encodes CDR1 SGHRS and CDR2 YFSETQ. The CDR3 runs 16 residues. V lost 0 bases to trimming and J lost 7 bases; unmatched junction nucleotides: 9. The CDR3 here is CASSLGASGSSPTQYF. The CDR3, as DNA: TGCGCCAGCAGCTTGGGGGCTAGCGGGAGTTCCCCGACCCAGTACTTC.

V usage is TRBV24-1 and J usage is TRBJ2-1; maybe TRBD2 (5 bases). Germline values: CDR1 KGHDR, CDR2 SFDVKD. The CDR3 has 15 residues. The V and J ends lost 5 bases and 5 bases respectively, with 15 bases between them. The CDR3 reads CATSGGRLGNNEQFF. As DNA, the CDR3 is TGTGCCACCAGTGGAGGAAGGCTCGGGAACAATGAGCAGTTCTTC.

In this sample, this clonotype turned up a few times. This rearrangement joins TRBV27 to TRBJ2-7; D uncertain. Trimming took 3 bases from V and 6 from J, leaving 12 bases between them. Germline values: CDR1 MNHEY, CDR2 SMNVEV (reference sequence). This CDR3 comprises 13 residues. As DNA, the CDR3 is TGTGCCAGCAGTTTTTCTCGGGTCGGCGAGCAGTACTTC. It specifies CASSFSRVGEQYF.

Many counts were recorded for this clonotype. This sequence joins TRBV12-3 or TRBV12-4 and TRBJ2-2; D is uncertain. The CDR3 length is 15 residues. V dropped 1 base and J dropped 2 bases, with 8 bases sitting between them. The CDR3 is CASSLEGRNTGELFF. The CDR3 nucleotides read TGTGCCAGCAGTTTAGAAGGACGCAACACCGGGGAGCTGTTTTTT.

Points on this clonotype: A much more abundant neighbour one base away suggests this may be a read error. This rearrangement joins TRBV27 to TRBJ2-5; 7 positions match TRBD1. The CDR3 has 17 residues. With 3 bases clipped from V and 9 bases from J, the junction kept 19 bases outside the gene matches. CDR1 and CDR2 from the germline V gene are MNHEY and SMNVEV (reference sequence). The CDR3 bases are TGTGCCAGCAGTTTCCCAGCCCAACGGGAAGGGGGCGAGTCCCAGTACTTC. Translation: CASSFPAQREGGESQYF.

This clonotype showed up many times. In nucleotides, the CDR3 is TGTGCCAGCAGCGGGCAAATCACAGATACGCAGTATTTT. It encodes CASSGQITDTQYF. This chain links TRBV7-2 with TRBJ2-3, with D unresolved. The V end lost 5 bases, the J end lost 2 bases, and 8 bases lay between the germline ends. Germline V gene lookup returns CDR1 SGHTA and CDR2 FQGNSA. The CDR3 is made up of 13 amino acids.

The sample holds many counts of this clonotype. V gene TRBV5-1 combines with J gene TRBJ1-1; no clear D. CDR1 and CDR2 from the germline V gene are SGHRS and YFSETQ. Trimming left V 0 bases short and J 0 bases short, with 12 bases between. The CDR3 loop spans 16 amino acids. In nucleotides, the CDR3 is TGCGCCAGCAGCTTGGAATCCGAGAGCATGAACACTGAAGCTTTCTTT. Amino acid sequence: CASSLESESMNTEAFF.

The rearrangement links TRBV4-2 to TRBJ2-1; D call uncertain. Per the germline V gene, CDR1 is LGHNA and CDR2 is YNFKEQ. The CDR3 contains 14 residues. Trimming stripped 4 bases from V and 6 bases from J, with 13 bases between. The CDR3 region has the DNA TGTGCCAGCAGCCCAGACCCGGCGTCCAATGAGCAGTTCTTC. It encodes CASSPDPASNEQFF.

This clonotype was seen only a few times. V is TRBV20-1 and J is TRBJ2-6; D perhaps matches TRBD1 (6 bases). Trimming cost V 1 base and J 2 bases, with 12 bases left between them. This CDR3 spans 16 amino acids. Germline V gene lookup returns CDR1 DFQATT and CDR2 SNEGSKA (reference sequence). The CDR3 is CSARGYRETGANVLTF. Written as DNA, the CDR3 is TGCAGTGCTAGAGGCTACAGGGAGACTGGGGCCAACGTCCTGACTTTC.

At least ten counts were recorded for this clonotype. V usage is TRBV28 and J usage is TRBJ1-6; perhaps TRBD1 as D (6 bases). Germline V gives CDR1 MDHEN, CDR2 SYDVKM. This CDR3 is 15 amino acids long. Trimming cost V 5 bases and J 10 bases, with 18 bases left between them. The CDR3 sequence is CASSRNLQGFSPLHF. The CDR3 region has the DNA TGTGCCAGCAGTCGAAACCTACAGGGTTTCTCACCCCTCCACTTT.

The rearrangement links TRBV4-1 to TRBJ2-7; the D is unclear. Trimming took 1 base from V and 3 from J, leaving 13 bases between them. Germline CDR1 reads MGHRA; CDR2 reads YSYEKL. This CDR3 contains 15 residues. CDR3 residues: CASSQVLQSRYEQYF. CDR3 DNA sequence: TGCGCCAGCAGCCAAGTACTACAGAGCCGCTACGAGCAGTACTTC.